The 16 T cell receptor beta chains reported below all come from one sample, sequenced in a study of T-cell memory formation after mild COVID-19. One entry per CDR3 protein, called by TCRdb with MiXCR from the 5' RACE reads. The table lists 200,000 or so distinct CDR3 sequences, about 16% of them singletons, with roughly 2.4% in the top ten. Sample: PBMCs or a T cell subset sorted from them (not recorded which). Source of these receptors: an adult woman who had mild COVID-19 (a few samples of this study predate the infection). Cell type and time point are not known.

The chain's CDR3 is CAWTRTGELFF. DNA for the CDR3: TGTGCCTGGACTCGCACCGGGGAGCTGTTTTTT. The chain has TRBV30 and TRBJ2-2, with no clear D. V gave up 4 bases and J gave up 4 bases, with 4 bases separating them. Germline lookup yields CDR1 GTSNPN and CDR2 SVGIG (reference sequence). This CDR3 is built from 11 residues.

The chain recombines TRBV12-3 or TRBV12-4 with TRBJ2-3; D is unresolved. This CDR3 is built from 12 residues. V gave up 5 bases and J gave up 6 bases, with 9 bases separating them. The CDR3 nucleotides are TGTGCCAGCAGTCGACTCACGGATACGCAGTATTTT. Translated, it gives CASSRLTDTQYF.

This clonotype was seen a handful of times. This chain joins TRBV5-1 and TRBJ2-2; D is undetermined. V was pared by 0 bases and J by 0 bases, with 9 bases between. CDR1 and CDR2 (germline): SGHRS, YFSETQ. The CDR3 has 16 amino acids. The CDR3 DNA sequence: TGCGCCAGCAGCTTGGGGGCAGATGCGAACACCGGGGAGCTGTTTTTT. This codes for CASSLGADANTGELFF.

This clonotype was found a few times. The rearrangement links TRBV4-1 to TRBJ1-2, with 8 nucleotides matching TRBD1. Germline trimming cut 2 bases from V and 7 bases from J; bases unmatched to any gene: 9. CDR3 length: 15 amino acids. Germline V gene lookup returns CDR1 MGHRA and CDR2 YSYEKL. The DNA for the CDR3 is TGCGCCAGCAGCCAACCCCTCGACAGGGGAACTGGCTACACCTTC. Its translation is CASSQPLDRGTGYTF.

The chain recombines TRBV9 with TRBJ1-2; possibly TRBD1 for D (5 bases). Between the trimmed V and J ends, which lost 4 bases and 8 bases, there was a span of 21 bases. CDR1 and CDR2 from the germline V gene are SGDLS and YYNGEE. The CDR3 extends over 15 amino acids. The CDR3 region has the DNA TGTGCCAGCAGCTCAAAGGGGTCCAGGGTGCGAGGCTACACCTTC. This encodes CASSSKGSRVRGYTF.

The CDR3 DNA is TGTGCCAGCAGCTTGTGGGACCGAGACGCTTCACCCCTCCACTTT. Translating it yields CASSLWDRDASPLHF. V gene TRBV7-2 combines with J gene TRBJ1-6; maybe TRBD1 (5 bases). The CDR3 consists of 15 residues. Germline lookup yields CDR1 SGHTA and CDR2 FQGNSA. V gave up 3 bases and J gave up 9 bases, with 15 bases separating them.

This clonotype has more than one count but fewer than ten. The chain recombines TRBV4-1 with TRBJ2-1, with 10 bases identical to TRBD2. Trimming cost V 2 bases and J 5 bases; bases outside gene matches: 3. Germline CDR1 and CDR2: MGHRA and YSYEKL. This CDR3 region has 15 residues. DNA of the CDR3: TGCGCCAGCAGCCAAACGGGACTAGCGAACAATGAGCAGTTCTTC. This encodes CASSQTGLANNEQFF.

This clonotype appeared many times. The chain has TRBV5-1 and TRBJ2-7; TRBD1 matches at 8 bases. V was clipped by 4 bases and J by 2 bases; unmatched bases: 5. This CDR3 region has 14 residues. The germline V gene has CDR1 SGHRS and CDR2 YFSETQ. Written as DNA, the CDR3 is TGCGCCAGCAGCCCACGGACAGGGACCTACGAGCAGTACTTC. This gives the protein CASSPRTGTYEQYF.

This chain joins TRBV5-1 and TRBJ2-1; the match to TRBD2 covers 7 bases. Germline CDR1 is SGHRS and CDR2 is YFSETQ. V dropped 4 bases and J dropped 8; count of bases not matched to a gene: 12. CDR3 length equals 15 residues. CDR3 DNA: TGCGCCAGCAGCCCAAATGGCGGGAGCTTCGATGAGCAGTTCTTC. It codes for CASSPNGGSFDEQFF.

This clonotype was seen only a few times. The J gene is TRBJ2-7, the V gene TRBV3-1; 7 bases line up with TRBD1. Trimming at V came to 1 base and at J to 2 bases, leaving 5 bases not matched to a gene. CDR1 and CDR2 from the germline V gene are LGHDT and YNNKEL (reference sequence). The CDR3 has 15 amino acids. The CDR3 region is CASSQAYRGAYEQYF. The CDR3 coding sequence is TGTGCCAGCAGCCAAGCATACAGGGGAGCCTACGAGCAGTACTTC.

This clonotype occurred a few times. The V call is TRBV11-2, the J call TRBJ2-3, with 10 bases fitting TRBD2. The CDR3 is 14 amino acids. Losses at the gene ends were 5 bases for V and 5 bases for J; bases not matched to a gene: 4. Germline V lookup: CDR1 SGHAT, CDR2 FQNNGV. CDR3 amino acids: CASSLERGGDTQYF. CDR3 DNA sequence: TGTGCCAGCAGCCTGGAGCGGGGGGGAGATACGCAGTATTTT.

The genes are TRBV12-3 or TRBV12-4 and TRBJ1-2, with unresolved D. V was pared by 6 bases and J by 8 bases, with 13 bases between. This CDR3 has 12 amino acids. The CDR3 nucleotides are TGTGCCAGCAGCATCCGTTTACAGGGCTACACCTTC. As protein: CASSIRLQGYTF.

This clonotype came up a few times. The chain couples TRBV18 to TRBJ2-6, with unresolved D. V was clipped by 3 bases and J by 5 bases, with 5 bases between them. The CDR3 covers 13 residues. Germline CDR1 KGHSH, CDR2 LQKENI. The CDR3 region has the DNA TGTGCCAGCTCACCGGAAAGGGCCAACGTCCTGACTTTC. This translates into CASSPERANVLTF. Full variable domain (remainder filled in from reference TRBV18 and TRBJ2-6): NAGVMQNPRHLVRRRGQEARLRCSPMKGHSHVYWYRQLPEEGLKFMVYLQKENIIDESGMPKERFSAEFPKEGPSILRIQQVVRGDSAAYFCASSPERANVLTFGAGSRLTVL.

V usage is TRBV9 and J usage is TRBJ2-3, with D maybe TRBD1 (6 bases). The V gene's germline CDR1 is SGDLS and CDR2 YYNGEE. With 3 bases removed from V and 2 bases from J, the gap between germline ends came to 16 bases. This CDR3 is 16 amino acids long. The CDR3 nucleotides read TGTGCCAGCAGCGACAGAGGGGGAAGGACCACAGATACGCAGTATTTT. Amino acid sequence: CASSDRGGRTTDTQYF. Looking up the rest from reference TRBV9 and TRBJ2-3 gives the full variable domain: DSGVTQTPKHLITATGQRVTLRCSPRSGDLSVYWYQQSLDQGLQFLIQYYNGEERAKGNILERFSAQQFPDLHSELNLSSLELGDSALYFCASSDRGGRTTDTQYFGPGTRLTVL.

This clonotype was seen a handful of times. The chain couples TRBV20-1 to TRBJ2-3, with 7 bases aligning to TRBD2. The CDR3 runs 15 residues. Germline CDR1 and CDR2: DFQATT and SNEGSKA (reference sequence). The junction had 9 bases not matched to a gene; V was cut back by 2 bases and J by 4 bases. For the CDR3, the DNA is TGCAGTGCTAGATCTCTGGCGGGAGTCGCAGATACGCAGTATTTT. It is translated as CSARSLAGVADTQYF.

This clonotype has only a few counts. This chain joins TRBV7-9 and TRBJ1-1; no definite D call. V lost 5 bases to trimming and J lost 1 base, with 14 bases between them. CDR3 length: 15 amino acids. Germline V gene sequence: CDR1 SEHNR, CDR2 FQNEAQ (reference sequence). CDR3 region: CASSPWDSENTEAFF. In nucleotides, the CDR3 is TGTGCCAGCAGCCCCTGGGATTCTGAGAACACTGAAGCTTTCTTT.